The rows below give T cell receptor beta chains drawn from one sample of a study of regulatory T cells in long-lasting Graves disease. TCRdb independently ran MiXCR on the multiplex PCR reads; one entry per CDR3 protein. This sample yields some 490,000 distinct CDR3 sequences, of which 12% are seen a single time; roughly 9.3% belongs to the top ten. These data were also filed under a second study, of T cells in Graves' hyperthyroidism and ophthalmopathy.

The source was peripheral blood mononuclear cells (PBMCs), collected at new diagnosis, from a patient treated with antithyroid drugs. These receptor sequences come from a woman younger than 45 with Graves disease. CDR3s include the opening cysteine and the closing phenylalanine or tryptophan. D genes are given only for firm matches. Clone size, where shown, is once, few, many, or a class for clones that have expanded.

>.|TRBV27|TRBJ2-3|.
TGTGCCAGCAGTTTCACAGGAGATACGCAGTATTTT
CASSFTGDTQYF
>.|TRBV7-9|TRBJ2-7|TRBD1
TGTGCCAGCAGCTTAGGTTTCACAGGGGGAAAGGAGCAGTACTTC
CASSLGFTGGKEQYF
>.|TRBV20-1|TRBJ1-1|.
TGCAGTGCTAGGAGACGGGGATCTGAAGGTTTCTTT
CSARRRGSEGFF
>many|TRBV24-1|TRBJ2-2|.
TGTGCCACCAGCTCTCCCAGGGCCGGGCGGGGGGAGCTGTTTTTT
CATSSPRAGRGELFF
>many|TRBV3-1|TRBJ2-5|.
TGTGCCAGCAGCCAAGATTCATCGGGGACATTTGAGACCCAGTACTTC
CASSQDSSGTFETQYF
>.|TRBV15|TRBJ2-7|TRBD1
TGTGCCACCAGCAGGCGGACAGGGGACTACGAGCAGTACTTC
CATSRRTGDYEQYF
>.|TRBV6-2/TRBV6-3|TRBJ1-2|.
TGTGCCAGCAGTTCCCCGTGGCGGGGAGAATATGGCTACACCTTC
CASSSPWRGEYGYTF
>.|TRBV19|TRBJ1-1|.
TGTGCCAGTAGTACCCAGGGTTACACTGAAGCTTTCTTT
CASSTQGYTEAFF
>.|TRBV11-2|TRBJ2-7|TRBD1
TGTGCCTGGACAGGGGGCTACGAGCAGTACTTC
CAWTGGYEQYF
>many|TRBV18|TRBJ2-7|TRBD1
TGTGCCAGCTCACCAAGGGACAGGGGCTCTACTACTACCGAGCAGTACTTC
CASSPRDRGSTTTEQYF
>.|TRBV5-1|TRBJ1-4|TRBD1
TGCGCCAGCAGCCTCCTCTGGACAGGGGGAGGAGGTGAAAAACTGTTTTTT
CASSLLWTGGGGEKLFF
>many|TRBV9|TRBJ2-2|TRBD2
TGTGCCAGCAGCGAACCACCCGGACTAGCGGGAGGATCCGGGGAGCTGTTTTTT
CASSEPPGLAGGSGELFF
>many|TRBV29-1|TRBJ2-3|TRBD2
TGCAGCGTTGAAGTGACTAGCGGGAGTGCGCAGTATTTT
CSVEVTSGSAQYF
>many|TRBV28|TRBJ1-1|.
TGTGCCAGCATGGGGCCGAACACTGAAGCTTTCTTT
CASMGPNTEAFF
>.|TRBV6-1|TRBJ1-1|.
TGTGCCAGCAGCATACATGGGCAGAACACTGAAGCTTTCTTT
CASSIHGQNTEAFF
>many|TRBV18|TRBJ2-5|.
TGTGCCAGCTCACCATCCCAGCAAGAGACCCAGTACTTC
CASSPSQQETQYF
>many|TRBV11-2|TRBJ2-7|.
TGTGCCAGCAGCTTTTCTCTGTCGACAGTAGGCTACGAGCAGTACTTC
CASSFSLSTVGYEQYF
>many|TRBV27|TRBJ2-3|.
TGTGCCAGCAGTTTATCGGTCGACACAGATACGCAGTATTTT
CASSLSVDTDTQYF
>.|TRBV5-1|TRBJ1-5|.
TGCGCCAGCAGCTTGGCGCCAGATCAGCCCCAGCATTTT
CASSLAPDQPQHF
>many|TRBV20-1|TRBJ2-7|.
TGCAGTGCTAGCCACGGGACTTCATACGAGCAGTACTTC
CSASHGTSYEQYF
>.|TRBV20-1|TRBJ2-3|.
TGCAGTGCCAATAGGATTAGCACAGATACGCAGTATTTT
CSANRISTDTQYF
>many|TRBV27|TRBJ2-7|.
TGTGCCAGCAGTTTACGGGGACCCTCCTACGAGCAGTACTTC
CASSLRGPSYEQYF
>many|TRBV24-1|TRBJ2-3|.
TGTGCCACCAGTGAGCTGTGGGTAGATACGCAGTATTTT
CATSELWVDTQYF
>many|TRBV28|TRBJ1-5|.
TGTGCCAGCAGTTTAATTCGGCAGCCCCAGCATTTT
CASSLIRQPQHF
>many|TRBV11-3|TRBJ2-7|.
TGTGCCAGCAGCTTCTCTGACTGGGTGTACGAGCAGTACTTC
CASSFSDWVYEQYF
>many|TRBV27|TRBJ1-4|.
TGTGCCAGCAGCCGCAGGGGCTCTGCTAATGAAAAACTGTTTTTT
CASSRRGSANEKLFF
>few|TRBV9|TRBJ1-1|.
TGTGCCAGCAGCCCCAGACGGGGAAGTATCGCTGAAGCTTTCTTT
CASSPRRGSIAEAFF
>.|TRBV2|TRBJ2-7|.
TGTGCCAGCAGCAAGGATGGCGGGGCTTCATCCTACGAGCAGTACTTC
CASSKDGGASSYEQYF